This T cell receptor (beta chain) comes out of a study of blood T cell repertoires in COVID-19. Only in-frame clones appear in the TCRdb table, and some are missing; sequencing was by immunoSEQ multiplex PCR. The repertoire has a few hundred thousand clones, over 75% of them found once; the top ten carry approximately 4%. Germline V lookup: CDR1 LNHNV, CDR2 YYDKDF (reference sequence). V was clipped by 0 bases and J by 7 bases, with 12 bases between them. The CDR3 is made up of 15 amino acids. The chain joins TRBV15 to TRBJ1-4; D not resolved. The material sequenced was peripheral blood. The sequence derives from a woman aged 45-59 years with active or convalescent COVID-19. CDR3 DNA: TGTGCCACCAGCAGAGATCAAGGGAGGACTGAAAAACTGTTTTTT. This codes for CATSRDQGRTEKLFF.